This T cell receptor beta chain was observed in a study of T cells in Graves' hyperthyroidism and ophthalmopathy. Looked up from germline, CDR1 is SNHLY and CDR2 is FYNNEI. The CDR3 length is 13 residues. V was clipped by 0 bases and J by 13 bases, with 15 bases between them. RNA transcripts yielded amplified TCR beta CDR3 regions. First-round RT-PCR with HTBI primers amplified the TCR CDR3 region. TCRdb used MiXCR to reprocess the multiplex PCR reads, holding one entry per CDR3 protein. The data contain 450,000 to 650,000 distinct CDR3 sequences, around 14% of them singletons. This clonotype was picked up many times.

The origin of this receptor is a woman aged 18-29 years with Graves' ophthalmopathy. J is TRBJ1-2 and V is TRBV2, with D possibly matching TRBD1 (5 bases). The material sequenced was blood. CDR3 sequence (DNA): TGTGCCAGCAGTGAAGCGCTTACGCAGGGAATCACCTTC. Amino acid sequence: CASSEALTQGITF.